A selection of T cell receptor beta chains follows, all from one sample in a study of blood T cells in healthy people across ages. From the 5' RACE reads, TCRdb called clonotypes with MiXCR, one entry per CDR3 protein. The repertoire holds over 300,000 distinct CDR3 sequences, with roughly half as singletons. What was sequenced was blood. Source of these receptors: a man aged 55 to 70 in good health. The CDR3 runs from the conserved cysteine through the conserved F or W. The D gene is left open where the match is weak. Expanded clones get a size class; other rows say once, few or many, or leave the size out.

v_gene	len	d_gene	j_gene	abundance	CDR3nt	CDR3aa
TRBV29-1	14	NA	TRBJ2-1	NA	TGCAGCGTTGACCTCCGTCGGCAGGAGGGTGAGCAGTTCTTC	CSVDLRRQEGEQFF
TRBV28	14	NA	TRBJ2-4	NA	TGTGCCAGCAGTTTTCCCGGGCAGGGTAACATTCAGTACTTC	CASSFPGQGNIQYF
TRBV25-1	11	NA	TRBJ2-5	NA	TGTGCCAGCAGTCTACAGGGTCCCCAGTACTTC	CASSLQGPQYF
TRBV20-1	13	NA	TRBJ2-7	many	TGCAGTGCTAGAGATGAGTGGGTCTACGAGCAGTACTTC	CSARDEWVYEQYF
TRBV10-2	14	TRBD2	TRBJ2-5	NA	TGCGCCAGCAGATTTGCGGGGGGGCAAGAGACCCAGTACTTC	CASRFAGGQETQYF
TRBV3-1	15	TRBD1	TRBJ2-3	NA	TGTGCCAGCAGCCAAGCTCACAGGGGAACCGATACGCAGTATTTT	CASSQAHRGTDTQYF
TRBV12-3/TRBV12-4	19	TRBD2	TRBJ2-3	few	TGTGCCAGCAGTTCCGGGAGGGTAGCGGGAGCCCCCAGCACAGATACGCAGTATTTT	CASSSGRVAGAPSTDTQYF
TRBV6-5	13	NA	TRBJ1-2	few	TGTGCCAGCAGTTACTCGGGCAGCTATGGCTACACCTTC	CASSYSGSYGYTF
TRBV6-2/TRBV6-3	12	NA	TRBJ2-7	few	TGTGCCAGCAGTTTTGCGACCTACGAGCAGTACTTC	CASSFATYEQYF
TRBV7-2	16	NA	TRBJ2-3	NA	TGTGCCAGCAGCTTATCCGGGGGCGCAACGCCGGATACGCAGTATTTT	CASSLSGGATPDTQYF
TRBV25-1	16	TRBD1	TRBJ1-6	NA	TGTGCCAGCCGCTCACAGACAGGGGTTCGGGATTCACCCCTCCACTTT	CASRSQTGVRDSPLHF
TRBV4-3	14	NA	TRBJ1-2	NA	TGCGCCAGCAGCCGTCGGGTCTCCGACGGTGGCTACACCTTC	CASSRRVSDGGYTF
TRBV5-1	14	NA	TRBJ1-6	NA	TGCGCCAGCAGCTTGGCGGGGTCGGGTTCACCCCTCCACTTT	CASSLAGSGSPLHF
TRBV20-1	16	NA	TRBJ1-5	NA	TGCAGTGCTAGTCCCGTTCGGGATTATAGCAATCAGCCCCAGCATTTT	CSASPVRDYSNQPQHF
TRBV11-2	15	NA	TRBJ2-7	NA	TGTGCCAGCGGCTTAGATAGGATTAGGGGCTACGAGCAGTACTTC	CASGLDRIRGYEQYF
TRBV20-1	14	TRBD2	TRBJ2-1	once	TGCAGTGCTACCGGGACTAGCGATAGAAATGAGCAGTTCTTC	CSATGTSDRNEQFF
TRBV7-8	14	NA	TRBJ2-5	NA	TGTGCCAGCCGAAAGGACAGTGTGGGAGTGACCCAGTACTTC	CASRKDSVGVTQYF
TRBV12-3/TRBV12-4	15	TRBD1	TRBJ1-1	NA	TGTGCCAGCAGTCCACGGACAGGGTTGAACACTAAAGCTTTCTTT	CASSPRTGLNTKAFF
TRBV4-2	13	NA	TRBJ2-7	NA	TGTGCCAGCAGCCAAGATAGGCTGCGCGAGCAGTACTTC	CASSQDRLREQYF
TRBV12-3/TRBV12-4	13	TRBD1	TRBJ1-2	few	TGTGCCAGCAGACTAGAGGGGGCGGGGGGCTACACCTTC	CASRLEGAGGYTF
TRBV12-3/TRBV12-4	15	TRBD1	TRBJ2-2	once	TGTGCCAGCTCCTTAACAGGGGGGAACACCGGGGAGCTGTTTTTT	CASSLTGGNTGELFF
TRBV6-5	14	NA	TRBJ2-5	NA	TGTGCCAGCAGTTACGGGGCTCCCCCGGAGACCCAGTACTTC	CASSYGAPPETQYF
TRBV10-2	12	NA	TRBJ2-7	NA	TGCGCCAGCAGTGTGGGGCGGGACGAGCAGTACTTC	CASSVGRDEQYF
TRBV28	14	TRBD2	TRBJ2-7	NA	TGTGCCAGCAGCCGATGGGGGGGGTCCTACGAGCAGTACTTC	CASSRWGGSYEQYF
TRBV7-6	17	NA	TRBJ2-7	NA	TGTGCCAGCAGCTTAGACCTGTTACGCGGAAACTCCTACGAGCAGTACTTC	CASSLDLLRGNSYEQYF
TRBV3-1	16	NA	TRBJ1-2	NA	TGTGCCAGCAGCACGACAAAACTCGCGGACAACTATGGCTACACCTTC	CASSTTKLADNYGYTF
TRBV20-1	14	NA	TRBJ1-1	NA	TGCAGTGCTAAGGTTCCAGGAATGAACACTGAAGCTTTCTTT	CSAKVPGMNTEAFF
TRBV28	14	NA	TRBJ2-7	few	TGTGCCAGCAGTTTAGGCGGGCAATCCTACGAGCAGTACTTC	CASSLGGQSYEQYF
TRBV10-1	14	NA	TRBJ2-5	NA	TGCGCCAGCAGCCCCTCGGACGTCCAAGAGACCCAGTACTTC	CASSPSDVQETQYF
TRBV4-3	15	NA	TRBJ1-2	few	TGCGCCAGCAGCCAAGATAGCTCCAGTTTCTATGGCTACACCTTC	CASSQDSSSFYGYTF
TRBV2	17	NA	TRBJ2-6	few	TGTGCCAGCAGTTTGGAGGGGCGCTGGGCTGGGGCCAACGTCCTGACTTTC	CASSLEGRWAGANVLTF
TRBV18	13	NA	TRBJ2-7	NA	TGTGCCGGTCGGACGGTGCCGAGGTACGAGCAGTACTTC	CAGRTVPRYEQYF
TRBV4-3	13	NA	TRBJ2-7	NA	TGCGCCAGCAGCCAAGAAGACCACTACGAGCAGTACTTC	CASSQEDHYEQYF
TRBV5-1	14	NA	TRBJ2-1	NA	TGCGCCAGCAGCTTGGCCTTACTGGACAATGAGCAGTTCTTC	CASSLALLDNEQFF
TRBV20-1	11	NA	TRBJ2-4	few	TGCAGTGCTAGAGATCGGGGAGAGCAGTACTTC	CSARDRGEQYF
TRBV7-2	13	TRBD1	TRBJ2-1	NA	TGTGCCAGCAGCCGGGACAGGGCGAATGAGCAGTTCTTC	CASSRDRANEQFF
TRBV18	16	TRBD2	TRBJ2-7	NA	TGTGCCAGCTCGCCACGGGGACTAGCCGTCACCTACGAGCGGTACTTC	CASSPRGLAVTYERYF
TRBV7-2	14	NA	TRBJ2-2	NA	TGTGCCAGCAGCTTTTCAGGGCTGGGCGGGGAGCTGTTTTTT	CASSFSGLGGELFF
TRBV29-1	9	NA	TRBJ2-2	NA	TGCAGAAGCACCGGGGAGCTGTTTTTT	CRSTGELFF
TRBV4-1	14	NA	TRBJ1-5	NA	TGCGCCAGCCACAATCCCCTTAGCAATCAGCCCCAGCATTTT	CASHNPLSNQPQHF
TRBV6-2/TRBV6-3	19	TRBD2	TRBJ2-1	few	TGTGCCATCTCCTCCGGGAAACTTATTAGCGGGAGCTCCTACAATGAGCAGTTCTTC	CAISSGKLISGSSYNEQFF
TRBV5-1	13	NA	TRBJ2-5	NA	TGCGCCAGCAGCCGGGTATCGGAGGGGACCCAGTACTTC	CASSRVSEGTQYF
TRBV5-4	16	NA	TRBJ2-3	NA	TGTGCCAGCGCTGGGCAGGGAAGGCTAAGCACAGATACGCAGTATTTT	CASAGQGRLSTDTQYF
TRBV5-1	14	NA	TRBJ1-1	few	TGCGCCAGCAGGTCAGGGGCCCCGAACACTGAAGCTTTCTTT	CASRSGAPNTEAFF
TRBV6-6	14	NA	TRBJ2-1	NA	TGTGCCGGAGGCCGGAGGGGCGGGTACAATGAGCAGTTCTTC	CAGGRRGGYNEQFF